One sample yielded the 19 T cell receptor beta chains listed below, sequenced in a study of blood T cell repertoires in COVID-19. The protocol was immunoSEQ multiplex PCR, while the TCRdb copy is restricted to in-frame clones and leaves out a portion. The table includes 200,000 to 250,000 clones, approximately 83% detected once. Sequenced input: peripheral blood. The receptors originated from a man aged 30 to 39 who had recovered from COVID-19.

The chain combines TRBV28 with TRBJ2-2; 7 nucleotides align to TRBD1. J gave up 5 bases and V 6 bases, and 3 bases lay outside the gene matches. The V gene's germline CDR1 is MDHEN and CDR2 SYDVKM. The CDR3 is 13 amino acids. CDR3 amino acids: CASRQTGTGELFF. The DNA of the CDR3 is TGTGCCAGCAGGCAGACAGGGACCGGGGAGCTGTTTTTT.

The chain combines TRBV9 with TRBJ2-5; 8 bases are shared with TRBD2. From germline, CDR1 is SGDLS and CDR2 YYNGEE. V shed 7 bases and J 5 bases; nucleotides not matched to a gene: 7. The CDR3 spans 13 residues. The CDR3 DNA follows: TGTGCCAGCTCCCTGGCGGGGGGCGAGACCCAGTACTTC. As protein: CASSLAGGETQYF.

This chain connects TRBV28 to TRBJ2-5, with TRBD2 identical over 11 bases. The germline CDR1 and CDR2 sequences are MDHEN and SYDVKM. Germline trimming cut 6 bases from V and 2 bases from J; bases unmatched to any gene: 5. CDR3 size: 15 residues. The CDR3 region is CASSGGLAEQETQYF. For the CDR3, the DNA is TGTGCCAGCAGCGGGGGACTAGCGGAACAAGAGACCCAGTACTTC. The complete variable domain, with remaining parts taken from reference TRBV28 and TRBJ2-5, reads DVKVTQSSRYLVKRTGEKVFLECVQDMDHENMFWYRQDPGLGLRLIYFSYDVKMKEKGDIPEGYSVSREKKERFSLILESASTNQTSMYLCASSGGLAEQETQYFGPGTRLLVL.

V and J are TRBV5-1 and TRBJ2-1, with 7 nucleotides matching TRBD2. Germline V lookup: CDR1 SGHRS, CDR2 YFSETQ. This CDR3 has 15 residues. V gave up 4 bases and J gave up 0 bases; unmatched junction bases: 4. The DNA for the CDR3 is TGCGCCAGCAGCCCTCTAGCGGACTCCTACAATGAGCAGTTCTTC. Encoded protein: CASSPLADSYNEQFF.

The chain uses TRBV10-2 and TRBJ1-2, with D unresolved. The V end lost 0 bases, the J end lost 0 bases, and 20 bases lay between the germline ends. This CDR3 has 19 residues. The germline V gene has CDR1 WSHSY and CDR2 SAAADI. The CDR3 sequence is CASSESMLRGGPSNYGYTF. The CDR3 DNA reads as TGCGCCAGCAGTGAGTCGATGTTGAGAGGCGGCCCCTCTAACTATGGCTACACCTTC.

CDR3 coding DNA: TGTGCCAGCAGTTACCCGGCCGGGGCGAGGGGGAATCAGCCCCAGCATTTT. Translated, it gives CASSYPAGARGNQPQHF. The V call is TRBV6-2 or TRBV6-3, the J call TRBJ1-5; the D gene is possibly TRBD1 (6 bases). With 2 bases removed from V and 4 bases from J, the gap between germline ends came to 18 bases. Germline CDR1 MNHEY, CDR2 SVGEGT. There are 17 residues in the CDR3.

V usage is TRBV7-8 and J usage is TRBJ2-3; perhaps TRBD1 as D (6 bases). V was shortened by 0 bases and J by 3 bases, with 13 bases between the two germline ends. The CDR3 loop spans 16 amino acids. CDR1 SGHVS and CDR2 FQNEAQ come from the germline V gene. The CDR3 DNA is TGTGCCAGCAGCTTAGCGGTCGTGGACAGAACAGATACGCAGTATTTT. This translates into CASSLAVVDRTDTQYF.

The chain employs TRBV12-3 or TRBV12-4 and TRBJ2-2, with D possibly matching TRBD2 (5 bases). The germline V and J ends were trimmed by 8 bases and 8 bases, with 12 bases remaining between them. The CDR3 extends over 12 amino acids. The CDR3 sequence is CASRIGEGELFF. The CDR3, as DNA: TGTGCCAGCCGGATCGGGGAGGGGGAGCTGTTTTTT.

CDR3 sequence: CASSLAQRYSNQPQHF. The CDR3 region has the DNA TGTGCCAGCAGCTTAGCACAGAGATATAGCAATCAGCCCCAGCATTTT. The V and J genes are TRBV7-8 and TRBJ1-5, with D unresolved. V gave up 0 bases and J gave up 0 bases, with 9 bases separating them. This CDR3 is built from 16 residues. Germline V gene lookup returns CDR1 SGHVS and CDR2 FQNEAQ.

The chain joins TRBV12-3 or TRBV12-4 to TRBJ2-3; a possible D gene is TRBD1 (6 bases). The CDR3 consists of 12 residues. The ends were cut back, 2 bases at V and 7 bases at J, with 7 bases in the middle. DNA for the CDR3: TGTGCCAGCAGTTTACAGGGGAATACGCAGTATTTT. This encodes CASSLQGNTQYF.

A few counts support this clone. J is TRBJ2-5 and V is TRBV3-1 (or the pseudogene TRBV3-2); 7 positions match TRBD1. The CDR3 sequence is 14 residues long. V dropped 0 bases and J dropped 5; count of bases not matched to a gene: 3. Germline CDR1 reads LGHDT; CDR2 reads YNNKEL (reference sequence). In DNA form, the CDR3 reads TGTGCCAGCAGCCAAGAGCCACAGGGGGAGACCCAGTACTTC. Translation gives CASSQEPQGETQYF.

The chain has TRBV7-9 and TRBJ1-4; possible D gene TRBD1, 5 bases. Germline V lookup: CDR1 SEHNR, CDR2 FQNEAQ (reference sequence). V was pared by 2 bases and J by 8 bases, with 18 bases between. The CDR3 spans 16 residues. CDR3 sequence reads: CASSLTWSQGKEKLFF. The CDR3 coding sequence is TGTGCCAGCAGCTTAACTTGGTCCCAGGGAAAGGAAAAACTGTTTTTT.

This rearrangement joins TRBV24-1 to TRBJ2-2; D remains unclear. CDR1 is KGHDR, CDR2 SFDVKD, per germline. This CDR3 region has 16 residues. V shed 4 bases and J shed 4 bases, with 15 bases lying between them. Here the CDR3 reads CATSDPQAPGTGELFF. The DNA of the CDR3 is TGTGCCACCAGTGACCCTCAAGCCCCTGGCACCGGGGAGCTGTTTTTT.

The V gene is TRBV4-2, the J gene TRBJ2-5; possible D gene TRBD2, 5 bases. V gave up 0 bases and J gave up 2 bases, with 13 bases separating them. Per the germline V gene, CDR1 is LGHNA and CDR2 is YNFKEQ. The CDR3 covers 16 residues. Here the CDR3 reads CASSQDVPGSQETQYF. The CDR3 bases are TGTGCCAGCAGCCAAGATGTGCCGGGAAGTCAAGAGACCCAGTACTTC.

The J gene is TRBJ2-7, the V gene TRBV5-1; TRBD1 aligns across 7 bases. The germline V gene encodes CDR1 SGHRS and CDR2 YFSETQ. V lost 0 bases to trimming and J lost 0 bases; unmatched junction nucleotides: 6. This CDR3 has 16 residues. CDR3: CASSLGQGVSSYEQYF. As DNA, the CDR3 is TGCGCCAGCAGCTTGGGACAGGGAGTAAGCTCCTACGAGCAGTACTTC.

This clone appeared a few times. J is TRBJ2-4 and V is TRBV11-2; possible D gene TRBD2, 6 bases. The CDR3 length is 13 residues. From germline, CDR1 is SGHAT and CDR2 FQNNGV. V lost 5 bases and J 6 bases, leaving 11 bases between the germline ends. The chain's CDR3 is CASSPVGGNIQYF. Here the CDR3 DNA reads TGTGCCAGCAGCCCCGTGGGAGGAAACATTCAGTACTTC.

J is TRBJ2-2 and V is TRBV6-5; TRBD2 is a possible D gene (6 bases). Germline assignment: CDR1 MNHEY and CDR2 SVGAGI. V was pared by 8 bases and J by 2 bases, with 9 bases between. This CDR3 has 13 amino acids. In DNA form, the CDR3 reads TGTGCCAGCTCGGGGGAAAACACCGGGGAGCTGTTTTTT. This encodes CASSGENTGELFF.

This clone appeared once. V gene TRBV27 combines with J gene TRBJ2-3; TRBD2 matches at 8 bases. The germline gives CDR1 MNHEY, CDR2 SMNVEV (reference sequence). The CDR3 has 15 residues. The trim removed 6 bases at V and 6 bases at J, leaving 11 bases unmatched. CDR3 loop: CASRVVGGAEDTQYF. The CDR3 DNA reads TGTGCCAGCAGGGTAGTCGGGGGGGCAGAGGATACGCAGTATTTT.

This clone was seen a single time. The genes are TRBV2 and TRBJ2-7, with a possible D match to TRBD1 (6 bases). CDR1 SNHLY and CDR2 FYNNEI come from the germline V gene. The CDR3 covers 13 residues. V lost 7 bases to trimming and J lost 3 bases, with 13 bases between them. The CDR3 region is CASKAGASYEQYF. The DNA for the CDR3 is TGTGCCAGCAAGGCAGGGGCCAGCTACGAGCAGTACTTC.